These 25 T cell receptor beta chains were all obtained from the same sample, sequenced in a study of blood T cells in healthy people across ages. PCR was performed a second time for 7 to 11 cycles using a sample-barcoded 5' primer and a J-beta primer mix. TCRdb processed the 5' RACE reads anew with MiXCR; each CDR3 protein has one entry. The sample yields hundreds of thousands of distinct CDR3 sequences, roughly 64% seen once. The sample was blood. The receptors derive from a man aged 25 to 45 in good health.

The chain links TRBV7-2 to TRBJ2-7; the D is unclear. This CDR3 has 13 amino acids. Germline CDR1 and CDR2: SGHTA and FQGNSA. The ends were cut back, 5 bases at V and 5 bases at J, with 13 bases in the middle. The CDR3 nucleotides are TGTGCCAGCAGCCCTGCCAGCGAAGACGAGCAGTACTTC. Its protein product is CASSPASEDEQYF.

This clonotype was observed a handful of times. The rearrangement uses TRBV24-1 and TRBJ2-1, with 9 bases aligning to TRBD2. The V gene end was trimmed by 0 bases and the J gene end by 7 bases; junction bases not matched to a gene: 3. The CDR3 contains 15 residues. CDR1 and CDR2 from the germline V gene are KGHDR and SFDVKD. The CDR3 reads CATSDLPSGKNEQFF. CDR3 in DNA: TGTGCCACCAGTGATTTGCCTAGCGGGAAGAATGAGCAGTTCTTC.

The chain has TRBV7-3 and TRBJ2-1; D is possibly TRBD1 (5 bases). This CDR3 comprises 15 residues. Per germline, CDR1 SGHTA and CDR2 FQGTGA. Trimming removed 5 bases from V and 1 base from J, with 12 bases in between. DNA for the CDR3: TGTGCCAGCAGCATCAGGGCTTTATCCTACAATGAGCAGTTCTTC. Translating gives CASSIRALSYNEQFF.

This clonotype was found many times. The V and J genes are TRBV20-1 and TRBJ1-1; TRBD1 is a possible D gene (5 bases). Trimming cost V 3 bases and J 1 base, with 9 bases left between them. The germline CDR1 and CDR2 sequences are DFQATT and SNEGSKA (reference sequence). The CDR3 spans 13 residues. CDR3 sequence: CSARRGPNTEAFF. CDR3 sequence (DNA): TGCAGTGCTAGGCGGGGACCGAACACTGAAGCTTTCTTT.

This clonotype has just one count. The chain joins TRBV3-1 to TRBJ2-1, with D maybe TRBD2 (6 bases). Germline CDR1 reads LGHDT; CDR2 reads YNNKEL (reference sequence). Deletions cut 5 bases from V and 15 bases from J, with 17 bases between. This CDR3 has 12 amino acids. The CDR3 protein is CASSVYGRQPFF. Written as DNA, the CDR3 is TGTGCCAGCAGCGTATACGGGAGACAACCGTTCTTC.

The rearrangement uses TRBV10-3 and TRBJ2-1; tentatively, D is TRBD1 or TRBD2 (5 bases each). Per germline, CDR1 ENHRY and CDR2 SYGVKD. The CDR3 runs 14 residues. V was cut by 8 bases and J by 5 bases, with 16 bases left in between. The CDR3 loop is CAIGGPDRDNEQFF. The CDR3 coding sequence is TGTGCCATCGGGGGACCGGACCGCGACAATGAGCAGTTCTTC.

The chain combines TRBV5-1 with TRBJ2-5; 10 positions agree with TRBD2. The trim removed 2 bases at V and 1 base at J, leaving 5 bases unmatched. The germline CDR1 and CDR2 sequences are SGHRS and YFSETQ. The CDR3 totals 16 residues. CDR3 sequence: CASSFFTSGTQETQYF. CDR3 nucleotide sequence: TGCGCCAGCAGCTTCTTCACTAGCGGGACCCAAGAGACCCAGTACTTC.

This clonotype came up once. This chain joins TRBV7-9 and TRBJ2-1, with 8 bases that match TRBD2. There are 14 residues in the CDR3. Germline V gene lookup returns CDR1 SEHNR and CDR2 FQNEAQ (reference sequence). Unmatched junction bases numbered 4, after V lost 0 bases and J lost 9 bases. The CDR3 loop reads CASSLAEAGGEQFF. Written as DNA, the CDR3 is TGTGCCAGCAGCTTAGCGGAGGCGGGAGGTGAGCAGTTCTTC. Complete variable domain (other parts from reference TRBV7-9 and TRBJ2-1): DTGVSQNPRHKITKRGQNVTFRCDPISEHNRLYWYRQTLGQGPEFLTYFQNEAQLEKSRLLSDRFSAERPKGSFSTLEIQRTEQGDSAMYLCASSLAEAGGEQFFGPGTRLTVL.

A single count supports this clonotype. The chain joins TRBV15 to TRBJ2-1, with D tentatively TRBD1 or TRBD2 (5 bases each). V gave up 1 base and J gave up 5 bases, with 18 bases separating them. Germline V gives CDR1 LNHNV, CDR2 YYDKDF (reference sequence). The CDR3 sequence is 17 residues long. For the CDR3, the DNA is TGTGCCACCAGCAGAGTTCCGGGACGAAGGTCCCACAATGAGCAGTTCTTC. It specifies CATSRVPGRRSHNEQFF.

The chain carries TRBV30 and TRBJ1-1; D remains ambiguous. This CDR3 has 12 amino acids. Germline loops: CDR1 GTSNPN, CDR2 SVGIG (reference sequence). V was pared by 4 bases and J by 5 bases, with 11 bases between. CDR3 in amino acids: CAWTWTGTEAFF. The CDR3 DNA follows: TGTGCCTGGACGTGGACCGGAACTGAAGCTTTCTTT.

This clonotype was counted a single time. The chain has TRBV12-3 or TRBV12-4 and TRBJ1-1; tentative D call: TRBD1 (6 bases). The CDR3 totals 12 residues. Trimming cost V 4 bases and J 11 bases, with 14 bases left between them. The CDR3 region is CASSSTGSEAFF. DNA of the CDR3: TGTGCCAGCAGTTCTACAGGGTCGGAGGCTTTCTTT.

The CDR3 DNA reads as TGTGCCACCAGCAAGGGACCAGAATCCTACGAGCAGTACTTC. Translation: CATSKGPESYEQYF. The V call is TRBV15, the J call TRBJ2-4; the D gene could be TRBD1 or TRBD2 (5 bases each). The DNA end is more similar to TRBJ2-7, so the J call may be wrong. The length of the CDR3 is 14 residues. From germline, CDR1 is LNHNV and CDR2 YYDKDF (reference sequence).

V and J are TRBV7-9 and TRBJ2-1; 15 bases map to TRBD2. The germline CDR1 and CDR2 sequences are SEHNR and FQNEAQ (reference sequence). After removal of 5 bases from V and 9 bases from J, the junction contained 5 bases not matched to a gene. The CDR3 is made up of 15 amino acids. The CDR3 DNA is TGTGCCAGCAGCGCGGGACTAGCGGGAGGAAGTGAGCAGTTCTTC. This codes for CASSAGLAGGSEQFF.

The DNA of the CDR3 is TGTGCCTGGAGTGGACGAACCTGGACTACCTCTCAGTTCTTC. Translating it yields CAWSGRTWTTSQFF. The V call is TRBV30, the J call TRBJ2-1; TRBD2 might be the D (6 bases). Germline CDR1 is GTSNPN and CDR2 is SVGIG (reference sequence). V dropped 1 base and J dropped 13 bases, with 20 bases sitting between them. The CDR3 covers 14 residues. Drawing the rest from reference TRBV30 and TRBJ2-1, the complete variable domain is SQTIHQWPATLVQPVGSPLSLECTVEGTSNPNLYWYRQAAGRGLQLLFYSVGIGQISSEVPQNLSASRPQDRQFILSSKKLLLSDSGFYLCAWSGRTWTTSQFFGPGTRLTVL.

The chain couples TRBV7-2 to TRBJ2-1; 7 nucleotides align to TRBD1. V lost 3 bases and J lost 8; bases outside the gene matches: 7. CDR3 size: 14 residues. Germline V gene data show CDR1 as SGHTA and CDR2 as FQGNSA. The CDR3: CASSFDRVGDEQFF. CDR3 nucleotide sequence: TGTGCCAGCAGCTTTGACAGGGTTGGGGATGAGCAGTTCTTC.

The chain employs TRBV20-1 and TRBJ1-2; 7 nucleotides align to TRBD1. J lost 2 bases, V lost 5 bases, and 2 bases had no gene match. In germline, CDR1 is DFQATT, CDR2 SNEGSKA (reference sequence). This CDR3 spans 12 amino acids. The CDR3, as DNA: TGCAGTGCTGGGGGACAGAACTATGGCTACACCTTC. Its protein product is CSAGGQNYGYTF.

The genes are TRBV30 and TRBJ2-7, with a possible D match to TRBD2 (5 bases). Germline loops: CDR1 GTSNPN, CDR2 SVGIG (reference sequence). Between the trimmed V and J ends, which lost 3 bases and 3 bases, there was a span of 12 bases. This CDR3 contains 13 residues. The CDR3 protein is CAWSGNNLYEQYF. The CDR3 nucleotides read TGTGCCTGGAGCGGGAACAATCTCTACGAGCAGTACTTC.

This chain uses TRBV29-1 with TRBJ1-2; no reliable D call. V was trimmed by 7 bases and J by 3 bases, leaving 12 bases between them. The CDR3 has 12 residues. CDR1 is SQVTM, CDR2 ANQGSEA, per germline. The CDR3: CSAPTRDYGYTF. The CDR3 bases are TGCAGCGCTCCCACAAGAGACTATGGCTACACCTTC.

The chain recombines TRBV27 with TRBJ2-1, with D uncertain. Germline loops: CDR1 MNHEY, CDR2 SMNVEV (reference sequence). V lost 6 bases and J 4 bases, leaving 7 bases between the germline ends. The CDR3 is 12 amino acids. The CDR3 is CASRHNYNEQFF. In nucleotides, the CDR3 is TGTGCCAGCAGGCACAATTACAATGAGCAGTTCTTC.

This clonotype was seen only once. The chain is built from TRBV11-2 and TRBJ1-2, with 11 bases aligning to TRBD1. Germline V lookup: CDR1 SGHAT, CDR2 FQNNGV. V was clipped by 5 bases and J by 6 bases; unmatched bases: 14. The CDR3 covers 17 residues. The CDR3 reads CASSPTSGTGGQDGYTF. The CDR3 DNA reads as TGTGCCAGCAGCCCTACATCGGGGACAGGGGGACAAGATGGCTACACCTTC.

The chain links TRBV12-3 or TRBV12-4 to TRBJ2-6; D is uncertain. V lost 6 bases, J lost 0 bases, and 15 bases lay in between. The CDR3 sequence is 17 residues long. CDR3 residues: CASSARWETSGANVLTF. The DNA of the CDR3 is TGTGCCAGCAGCGCTCGATGGGAAACCTCTGGGGCCAACGTCCTGACTTTC.

This clonotype was detected a few times. This chain links TRBV5-1 with TRBJ2-3; unclear D gene. CDR3 size: 14 residues. Germline CDR1 SGHRS, CDR2 YFSETQ. V lost 1 base to trimming and J lost 4 bases, with 10 bases between them. The CDR3 nucleotides read TGCGCCAGCAGCTTGTCCAGTATGGCAGATACGCAGTATTTT. Residues: CASSLSSMADTQYF.

This clonotype was observed many times. The chain has TRBV7-9 and TRBJ2-3; the match to TRBD1 covers 8 bases. Per the germline V gene, CDR1 is SEHNR and CDR2 is FQNEAQ (reference sequence). V dropped 3 bases and J dropped 2; count of bases not matched to a gene: 1. This CDR3 region has 14 residues. The CDR3 DNA is TGTGCCAGCAGCTTGGGACAGGTCACAGATACGCAGTATTTT. It is translated as CASSLGQVTDTQYF. Based on the CDR3 plus reference TRBV7-9 and TRBJ2-3, the full variable domain is DTGVSQNPRHKITKRGQNVTFRCDPISEHNRLYWYRQTLGQGPEFLTYFQNEAQLEKSRLLSDRFSAERPKGSFSTLEIQRTEQGDSAMYLCASSLGQVTDTQYFGPGTRLTVL.

The chain uses TRBV20-1 and TRBJ1-2, with TRBD1 matching over 8 bases. Germline values: CDR1 DFQATT, CDR2 SNEGSKA (reference sequence). The CDR3 has 14 residues. The J segment lost 2 bases and the V segment lost 6 bases, leaving 8 bases of the junction unmatched. CDR3 loop: CSAGGQGSNYGYTF. The CDR3 coding sequence is TGCAGTGCCGGTGGACAGGGATCGAACTATGGCTACACCTTC.

V is TRBV20-1 and J is TRBJ2-4; maybe TRBD1 (5 bases). The length of the CDR3 is 13 residues. The V end lost 3 bases, the J end lost 8 bases, and 14 bases lay between the germline ends. Germline lookup yields CDR1 DFQATT and CDR2 SNEGSKA (reference sequence). CDR3 nucleotide sequence: TGCAGTGCTAGGGTAGGGGCCGAGGACATTCAGTACTTC. Protein sequence: CSARVGAEDIQYF.